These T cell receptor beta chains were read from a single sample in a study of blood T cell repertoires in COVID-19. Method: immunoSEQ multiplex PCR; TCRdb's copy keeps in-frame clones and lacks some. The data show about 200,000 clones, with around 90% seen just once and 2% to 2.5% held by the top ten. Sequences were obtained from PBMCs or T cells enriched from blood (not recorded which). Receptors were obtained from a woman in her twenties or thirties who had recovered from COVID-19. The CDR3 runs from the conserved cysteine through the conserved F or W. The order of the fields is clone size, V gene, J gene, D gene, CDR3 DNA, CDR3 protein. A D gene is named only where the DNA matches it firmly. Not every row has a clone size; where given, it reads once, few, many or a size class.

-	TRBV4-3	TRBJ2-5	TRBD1	TGCGCCAGCAGCCAAGAAGAGAGACAGGGGGCGTGGGAGACCCAGTACTTC	CASSQEERQGAWETQYF
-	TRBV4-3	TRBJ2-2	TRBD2	TGCGCCAGCAGGTGGCTAGCGGGGGCTGCCGGGGAGCTGTTTTTT	CASRWLAGAAGELFF
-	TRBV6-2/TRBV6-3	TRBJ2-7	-	TGTGCCAGCAGCCAGAGTAAGACCTACGAGCAGTACTTC	CASSQSKTYEQYF
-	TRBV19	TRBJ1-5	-	TGTGCCAGTAGAGGCGGACAGAGCCAGCCCCAGCATTTT	CASRGGQSQPQHF
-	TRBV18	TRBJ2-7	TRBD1	TGTGCCAGCTCACCACGGGGACAGATCTTCTACGAGCAGTACTTC	CASSPRGQIFYEQYF
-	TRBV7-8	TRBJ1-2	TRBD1	TGTGCCAGCAGCAGGGACAGGGCGACCTATGGCTACACCTTC	CASSRDRATYGYTF
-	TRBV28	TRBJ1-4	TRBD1	TGTGCCAGCAGTTTACTCGGTAGGACAGGGCCTAATGAAAAACTGTTTTTT	CASSLLGRTGPNEKLFF
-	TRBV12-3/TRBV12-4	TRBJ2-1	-	TGTGCCAGCAGTTTATCCAGGGAGGATGAGCAGTTCTTC	CASSLSREDEQFF
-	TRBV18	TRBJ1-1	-	TGTGCCAGCTCACCACTGCAGGAGAACACTGAAGCTTTCTTT	CASSPLQENTEAFF
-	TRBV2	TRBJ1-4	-	TGTGCCAGCAGTGTACTCCTAAATGAAAAACTGTTTTTT	CASSVLLNEKLFF
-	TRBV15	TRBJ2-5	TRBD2	TGTGCCACCAGCAGAGATCGGGCTAGCGGGTACCAGTACTTC	CATSRDRASGYQYF
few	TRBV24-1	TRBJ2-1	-	TGTGCCACCAGTGAAAGGAGGGGCTACAATGAGCAGTTCTTC	CATSERRGYNEQFF
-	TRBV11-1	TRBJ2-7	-	TGTGCCAGCAGCTTAGCTCGCGCTCTAGACTACGAGCAGTACTTC	CASSLARALDYEQYF
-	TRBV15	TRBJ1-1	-	TGTGCCACCAGCACCCAGGTTTCGGGAGCTGAAGCTTTCTTT	CATSTQVSGAEAFF
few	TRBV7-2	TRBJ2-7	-	TGTGCCAGCAGCTTCCCGCCCGGGCAGGGTGCCTACGAGCAGTACTTC	CASSFPPGQGAYEQYF
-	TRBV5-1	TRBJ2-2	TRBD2	TGCGCCAGCAGCTTGGTGGGGACTAGCGGGATGTCCGGGGAGCTGTTTTTT	CASSLVGTSGMSGELFF
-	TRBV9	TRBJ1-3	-	TGTGCCAGCAGCGGAGATACAGGTCCAAACACCATATATTTT	CASSGDTGPNTIYF
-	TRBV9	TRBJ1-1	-	TGTGCCAGCAGCGTAGCAGGCAGTTACATGAACACTGAAGCTTTCTTT	CASSVAGSYMNTEAFF
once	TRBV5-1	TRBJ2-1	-	TGCGCCAGCAGCTTGAGGGAGAGCTCCTACAATGAGCAGTTCTTC	CASSLRESSYNEQFF
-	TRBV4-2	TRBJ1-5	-	TGTGCCAGCAGCCAAGGACAGGGCAATCAGCCCCAGCATTTT	CASSQGQGNQPQHF
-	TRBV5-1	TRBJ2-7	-	TGCGCCAGCAGCCCACGGGACACCTTCTACGAGCAGTACTTC	CASSPRDTFYEQYF
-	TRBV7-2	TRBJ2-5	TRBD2	TGTGCCAGCAGCACTAGGAACCGTGTGTGGGAGGGTTCGGGGACCCAGTACTTC	CASSTRNRVWEGSGTQYF
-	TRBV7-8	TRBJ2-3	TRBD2	TGTGCCAGCAGCAAAGGACTAGCGGAGAACACAGATACGCAGTATTTT	CASSKGLAENTDTQYF
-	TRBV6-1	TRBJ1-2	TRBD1	TGTGCCAGCAGTGAAACGGGACAGGGGTATGGCTACACCTTC	CASSETGQGYGYTF
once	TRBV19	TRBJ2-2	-	TGTGCCAGTAATTATCTGGGGGAGCTGTTTTTT	CASNYLGELFF
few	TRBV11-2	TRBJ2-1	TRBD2	TGTGCCAGCAGCTTATTTTTCCCAGCGGGACTGTACAATGAGCAGTTCTTC	CASSLFFPAGLYNEQFF
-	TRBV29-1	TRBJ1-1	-	TGCAGCGTTGAAGAGGGGGGCACTGAAGCTTTCTTT	CSVEEGGTEAFF
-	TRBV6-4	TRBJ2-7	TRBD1	TGTGCCAGCAGTGAGACAGGGGGGTCCTACGAGCAGTACTTC	CASSETGGSYEQYF
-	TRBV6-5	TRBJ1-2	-	TGTGCCAGCAGTTCCACAGAGGGTGGCTACACCTTC	CASSSTEGGYTF
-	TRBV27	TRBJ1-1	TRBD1	TGTGCCAGCAGTTTTTCCGGGACAGGGGGGATTGAAGCTTTCTTT	CASSFSGTGGIEAFF
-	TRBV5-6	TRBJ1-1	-	TGTGCCAGCAGCCCTGGGTGGGGCAACTTGAACACTGAAGCTTTCTTT	CASSPGWGNLNTEAFF
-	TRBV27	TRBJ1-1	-	TGTGCCAGCAGTTTTATCCCCGGTCGGGGAAACACTGAAGCTTTCTTT	CASSFIPGRGNTEAFF
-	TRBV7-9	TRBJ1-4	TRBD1	TGTGCCAGCAGCTTAGGAACAGGGGCTGAAAAACTGTTTTTT	CASSLGTGAEKLFF
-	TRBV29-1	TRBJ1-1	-	TGCAGCGTTCCTGGGGCAGCAAACTCGAGGACTGAAGCTTTCTTT	CSVPGAANSRTEAFF
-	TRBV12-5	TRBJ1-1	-	TGTGCTAGTGCGTCAGGGTTTATGAACACTGAAGCTTTCTTT	CASASGFMNTEAFF
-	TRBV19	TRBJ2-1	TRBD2	TGTGCCAGTAGTATCGCGAGCGGGGGTACCCCGTCCTACAATGAGCAGTTCTTC	CASSIASGGTPSYNEQFF
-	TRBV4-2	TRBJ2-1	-	TGTGCCAGCAGCCAAGTTGCAGGGCTGACATACAATGAGCAGTTCTTC	CASSQVAGLTYNEQFF
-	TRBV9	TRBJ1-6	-	TGTGCCAGCAGCGTAGGAGAAGGGGTTAGTTCACCCCTCCACTTT	CASSVGEGVSSPLHF
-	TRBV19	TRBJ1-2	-	TGTGCCAGTAGACCTGACGGGGACTATGGCTACACCTTC	CASRPDGDYGYTF
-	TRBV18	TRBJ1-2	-	TGTGCCAGCTCACCTTCCGTTACAGGATTTTATGGCTACACCTTC	CASSPSVTGFYGYTF
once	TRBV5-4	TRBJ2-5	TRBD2	TGTGCCAGCAGCTTGGAATTAGCGGGAGAAGAGACCCAGTACTTC	CASSLELAGEETQYF
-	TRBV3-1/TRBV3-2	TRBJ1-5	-	TGTGCCAGCAGCCCCCTGCCGGGGGATCAGCCCCAGCATTTT	CASSPLPGDQPQHF
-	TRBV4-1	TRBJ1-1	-	TGCGCCAGCAGCCAAGCCGGGGGGGCCGGGAGCACTGAAGCTTTCTTT	CASSQAGGAGSTEAFF
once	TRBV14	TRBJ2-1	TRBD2	TGTGCCAGCAGCCGGACTAGCGGCTACAATGAGCAGTTCTTC	CASSRTSGYNEQFF
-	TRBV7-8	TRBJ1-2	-	TGTGCCAGCAGCTTAGTACTCGATTCACTTAACTATGGCTACACCTTC	CASSLVLDSLNYGYTF
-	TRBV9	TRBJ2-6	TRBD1	TGTGCCAGCAGCGCACGATCCGGGACAGGCTCCGGGGCCAACGTCCTGACTTTC	CASSARSGTGSGANVLTF
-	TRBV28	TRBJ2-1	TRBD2	TGTGCCAGCAGTTTCCCTATAGCGGGAGGGAGCGGTGAGCAGTTCTTC	CASSFPIAGGSGEQFF
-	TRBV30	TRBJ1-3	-	TGTTCGGTGGGGGCTAATGGAAACACCATATATTTT	CSVGANGNTIYF
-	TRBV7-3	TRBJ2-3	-	TGTGCCAGCACCAAACCCAGGGGTGAGGGAACAGATACGCAGTATTTT	CASTKPRGEGTDTQYF